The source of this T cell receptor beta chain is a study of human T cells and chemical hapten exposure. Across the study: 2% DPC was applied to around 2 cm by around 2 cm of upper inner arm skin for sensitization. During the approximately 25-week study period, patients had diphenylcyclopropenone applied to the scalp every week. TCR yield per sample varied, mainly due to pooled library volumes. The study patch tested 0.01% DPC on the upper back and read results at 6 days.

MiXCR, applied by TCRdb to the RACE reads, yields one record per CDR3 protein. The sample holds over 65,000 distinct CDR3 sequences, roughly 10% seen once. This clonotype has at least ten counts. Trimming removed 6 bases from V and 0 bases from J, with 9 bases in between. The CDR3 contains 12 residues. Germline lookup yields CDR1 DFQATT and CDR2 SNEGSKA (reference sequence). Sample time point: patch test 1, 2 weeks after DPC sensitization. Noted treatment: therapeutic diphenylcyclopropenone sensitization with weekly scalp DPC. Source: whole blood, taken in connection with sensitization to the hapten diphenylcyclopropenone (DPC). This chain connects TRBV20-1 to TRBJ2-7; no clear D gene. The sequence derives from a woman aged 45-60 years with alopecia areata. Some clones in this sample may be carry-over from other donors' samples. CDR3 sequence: CSADPFSYEQYF. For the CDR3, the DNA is TGCAGTGCGGATCCGTTCTCCTACGAGCAGTACTTC.